A selection of T cell receptor beta chains follows, all from one sample in a study of blood T cell repertoires in COVID-19. Sequencing was performed with immunoSEQ multiplex PCR; in TCRdb, only in-frame clones are kept and a portion is missing. The sample has about 230,000 clones, approximately 90% seen once; the top ten hold around a tenth. The sequenced material came from peripheral blood. All receptors derive from a man aged 45 to 65 with COVID-19, enrolled during active disease. Both conserved end residues are part of each CDR3. The order of the fields is D gene, V gene, clone size, J gene, CDR3 protein, CDR3 DNA. The D gene is left open where the match is weak. Not all rows give a size; the values are once, few, many and, for expanded clones, a class.

-,TRBV21-1,-,TRBJ2-3,CASSKKVAGSYDTQYF,TGTGCCAGCAGCAAAAAAGTAGCGGGAAGTTATGATACGCAGTATTTT
TRBD1,TRBV6-5,-,TRBJ1-1,CASSYLGTGSEAFF,TGTGCCAGCAGTTACCTCGGGACAGGGAGTGAAGCTTTCTTT
-,TRBV7-2,-,TRBJ1-1,CASSLGTLSAEAFF,TGTGCCAGCAGCTTAGGGACATTATCGGCTGAAGCTTTCTTT
TRBD2,TRBV19,-,TRBJ2-2,CASGTSGSAGELFF,TGTGCCAGCGGGACTAGCGGGAGCGCCGGGGAGCTGTTTTTT
TRBD1,TRBV6-5,-,TRBJ1-1,CASSLQGFGTEAFF,TGTGCCAGCAGTCTACAGGGGTTTGGCACTGAAGCTTTCTTT
-,TRBV12-3/TRBV12-4,-,TRBJ2-5,CASSFTGTETQYF,TGTGCCAGCAGTTTCACAGGGACGGAGACCCAGTACTTC
TRBD1,TRBV6-5,few,TRBJ1-4,CASSHGQGAGEKLFF,TGTGCCAGCAGTCACGGGCAGGGGGCGGGTGAAAAACTGTTTTTT
TRBD1,TRBV6-5,-,TRBJ2-7,CASRRGQGGYEQYF,TGTGCCAGCAGGAGGGGACAGGGGGGGTACGAGCAGTACTTC
TRBD2,TRBV18,-,TRBJ2-1,CASSQTSGGANYNEQFF,TGTGCCAGCTCTCAGACTAGCGGGGGGGCTAACTACAATGAGCAGTTCTTC
TRBD2,TRBV28,-,TRBJ2-3,CASTSGVDTQYF,TGTGCCAGCACTAGCGGGGTTGATACGCAGTATTTT
TRBD2,TRBV2,-,TRBJ2-7,CASSPTSGRYNEQYF,TGTGCCAGCAGCCCCACTAGCGGGAGATATAACGAGCAGTACTTC
TRBD1,TRBV5-1,-,TRBJ2-2,CASSQRQGNTGELFF,TGCGCCAGCAGCCAAAGACAGGGAAACACCGGGGAGCTGTTTTTT
TRBD1,TRBV19,-,TRBJ1-2,CASSIRDRVNYGYTF,TGTGCCAGTAGTATTCGGGACAGGGTAAACTATGGCTACACCTTC
TRBD1,TRBV6-5,-,TRBJ1-2,CASSYRRTGKTYGYTF,TGTGCCAGCAGTTATCGCCGGACAGGGAAAACCTATGGCTACACCTTC
TRBD1,TRBV3-1/TRBV3-2,-,TRBJ1-5,CASSQDGGQGQQPQHF,TGTGCCAGCAGCCAAGATGGCGGACAGGGGCAGCAGCCCCAGCATTTT
-,TRBV6-2/TRBV6-3,-,TRBJ1-2,CASSFQAHFYGYTF,TGTGCCAGCAGTTTCCAGGCCCACTTTTATGGCTACACCTTC
-,TRBV15,-,TRBJ1-5,CATSRGGRAPKGDQPQHF,TGTGCCACCAGCAGAGGGGGCAGGGCCCCCAAGGGGGATCAGCCCCAGCATTTT
-,TRBV4-3,-,TRBJ1-2,CASSQSRGYGYTF,TGCGCCAGCAGCCAGTCGCGGGGCTATGGCTACACCTTC
TRBD1,TRBV20-1,-,TRBJ1-4,CSASSFTNRGANEKLFF,TGCAGTGCTAGTTCTTTCACCAACAGGGGGGCTAATGAAAAACTGTTTTTT
-,TRBV5-1,once,TRBJ1-2,CASSLDNISGYGYTF,TGCGCCAGCAGCTTGGATAACATAAGCGGCTATGGCTACACCTTC
TRBD1,TRBV15,-,TRBJ2-5,CATSRGGQGAWETQYF,TGTGCCACCAGCAGGGGAGGACAGGGGGCATGGGAGACCCAGTACTTC
-,TRBV28,-,TRBJ2-4,CASSSPPGVEGNIQYF,TGTGCCAGCAGTTCCCCTCCGGGGGTAGAGGGAAACATTCAGTACTTC
TRBD1,TRBV6-1,-,TRBJ2-7,CASSEIDRGFYEQYF,TGTGCCAGCAGTGAAATCGACAGGGGTTTTTACGAGCAGTACTTC
TRBD2,TRBV19,-,TRBJ2-3,CASSIDGLAGVVGTQYF,TGTGCCAGTAGTATAGATGGTCTAGCGGGAGTGGTTGGGACGCAGTATTTT
-,TRBV6-5,-,TRBJ2-7,CASSRELNSNYEQYF,TGTGCCAGCAGTCGAGAATTGAACTCGAACTACGAGCAGTACTTC
TRBD2,TRBV7-2,-,TRBJ2-1,CASSLVAGVGHEQFF,TGTGCCAGCAGCTTAGTGGCGGGAGTGGGGCATGAGCAGTTCTTC
TRBD1,TRBV27,-,TRBJ2-1,CASRTGGGYEQFF,TGTGCCAGCAGGACAGGGGGCGGCTATGAGCAGTTCTTC
TRBD2,TRBV7-9,-,TRBJ2-2,CASSRGLAAANTGELFF,TGTGCCAGCAGCCGGGGACTAGCGGCAGCGAACACCGGGGAGCTGTTTTTT
TRBD1,TRBV30,-,TRBJ1-6,CAGRQGPYNSPLHF,TGTGCGGGTCGACAGGGCCCCTATAATTCACCCCTCCACTTT
TRBD1,TRBV6-2/TRBV6-3,-,TRBJ1-6,CASSRDRGNSPLHF,TGTGCCAGCAGCCGGGACAGGGGGAATTCACCCCTCCACTTT
TRBD1,TRBV7-9,-,TRBJ1-2,CASSLGTGERDGYTF,TGTGCCAGCAGCTTAGGCACAGGGGAGCGGGATGGCTACACCTTC
-,TRBV6-5,-,TRBJ2-7,CASRGTTYEQYF,TGTGCCAGCAGGGGGACAACTTACGAGCAGTACTTC
TRBD2,TRBV29-1,-,TRBJ2-5,CSGGWVAGQETQYF,TGCAGCGGGGGGTGGGTAGCGGGCCAAGAGACCCAGTACTTC
-,TRBV4-1,-,TRBJ2-2,CASSNPLTGQIPELFF,TGCGCCAGCAGCAATCCTCTGACAGGACAAATACCGGAGCTGTTTTTT
-,TRBV7-6,-,TRBJ2-3,CASSPTFSDTQYF,TGTGCCAGCAGTCCCACTTTTTCAGATACGCAGTATTTT
-,TRBV28,-,TRBJ2-7,CASRQGKSYEQYF,TGTGCCAGCAGGCAGGGTAAATCCTACGAGCAGTACTTC
TRBD1,TRBV18,-,TRBJ1-3,CASSVGQTSSGNTIYF,TGTGCCAGCTCAGTGGGACAGACCAGCTCTGGAAACACCATATATTTT
-,TRBV6-4,-,TRBJ1-1,CASSETATTEAFF,TGTGCCAGCAGTGAGACAGCGACAACTGAAGCTTTCTTT
TRBD1,TRBV15,once,TRBJ1-2,CATSRVLPGTGPDGYTF,TGTGCCACCAGCAGAGTCCTCCCCGGGACAGGGCCCGATGGCTACACCTTC
-,TRBV5-5,once,TRBJ1-1,CASSMRAGTPNTEAFF,TGTGCCAGCAGCATGAGAGCCGGGACACCGAACACTGAAGCTTTCTTT
TRBD1,TRBV9,-,TRBJ1-4,CASSLRDSGEKLFF,TGTGCCAGCAGCCTACGGGACAGTGGTGAAAAACTGTTTTTT
TRBD1,TRBV7-2,-,TRBJ1-1,CASSSAPGTATEAFF,TGTGCCAGCAGCTCAGCCCCCGGGACAGCCACTGAAGCTTTCTTT
-,TRBV30,few,TRBJ2-2,CAWSATRTDANTGELFF,TGTGCCTGGAGTGCAACCCGGACAGACGCGAACACCGGGGAGCTGTTTTTT
TRBD1,TRBV12-3/TRBV12-4,-,TRBJ1-3,CASMRQGAAIYF,TGTGCCAGCATGCGGCAGGGGGCCGCCATATATTTT
TRBD1,TRBV27,-,TRBJ1-6,CASSLRTGSSSYNSPLHF,TGTGCCAGCAGTTTACGGACAGGGTCCAGCTCCTATAATTCACCCCTCCACTTT
-,TRBV21-1,-,TRBJ2-7,CASSKDGGQGRREQYF,TGTGCCAGCAGCAAAGACGGAGGGCAGGGCCGACGCGAGCAGTACTTC
-,TRBV18,few,TRBJ2-7,CASSPPSVGEQYF,TGTGCCAGCTCACCACCATCGGTCGGCGAGCAGTACTTC
TRBD1,TRBV7-9,-,TRBJ1-1,CASSPLGQGGTEAFF,TGTGCCAGCAGCCCATTGGGACAGGGAGGCACTGAAGCTTTCTTT
TRBD1,TRBV27,once,TRBJ1-4,CASSLGPGTGVRELFF,TGTGCCAGCAGTTTAGGACCCGGGACAGGGGTCCGGGAACTGTTTTTT
-,TRBV4-2,-,TRBJ1-2,CASSQDRTAGYTF,TGTGCCAGCAGCCAAGATAGGACAGCTGGCTACACCTTC
TRBD1,TRBV3-1/TRBV3-2,-,TRBJ2-2,CASSQAPGTGGSGELFF,TGTGCCAGCAGCCAGGCCCCGGGCACAGGGGGCTCCGGGGAGCTGTTTTTT
TRBD2,TRBV3-1/TRBV3-2,-,TRBJ2-1,CASRPPGLAGNNEQFF,TGTGCCAGCAGGCCACCGGGACTAGCGGGGAACAATGAGCAGTTCTTC